A single sample gave rise to the 14 T cell receptor beta chains below, sequenced in a study of CD8+ T cells in alopecia areata. After isolation, RNA underwent reverse transcription to generate cDNA as the sequencing template. Some clones are missing from TCRdb's copy, which holds only in-frame ones; the method was immunoSEQ multiplex PCR. Of 150,000 to 200,000 clones in the sample, less than 80% are singletons; the top ten hold approximately 10%. The sequenced sample was CD8+ T cells sorted from blood, obtained at week 0. The receptors originated from a human donor with alopecia areata.

V usage is TRBV7-9 and J usage is TRBJ1-6; 11 nucleotides line up with TRBD1. The junction had 1 base not matched to a gene; V was cut back by 4 bases and J by 8 bases. Germline-derived CDR1 and CDR2 are SEHNR and FQNEAQ (reference sequence). This CDR3 spans 14 amino acids. CDR3 in amino acids: CASSWGQGDSPLHF. CDR3 sequence (DNA): TGTGCCAGCAGCTGGGGACAGGGGGATTCACCCCTCCACTTT.

The chain uses TRBV2 and TRBJ1-1, with D perhaps matching TRBD1 (5 bases). Looked up from germline, CDR1 is SNHLY and CDR2 is FYNNEI. The CDR3 extends over 14 amino acids. V gave up 3 bases and J gave up 2 bases, with 10 bases separating them. The CDR3 coding sequence is TGTGCCAGCAGTGAGCCGGGGGTAAACACTGAAGCTTTCTTT. Translating gives CASSEPGVNTEAFF. Using reference TRBV2 and TRBJ1-1 for the parts outside the CDR3, the full variable domain is EPEVTQTPSHQVTQMGQEVILRCVPISNHLYFYWYRQILGQKVEFLVSFYNNEISEKSEIFDDQFSVERPDGSNFTLKIRSTKLEDSAMYFCASSEPGVNTEAFFGQGTRLTVV.

This chain connects TRBV4-1 to TRBJ1-5; no clear D gene. CDR3 length equals 14 residues. Trimming shortened V by 0 bases and J by 3 bases, and 6 bases separated the two germline ends. Per germline, CDR1 MGHRA and CDR2 YSYEKL. The DNA for the CDR3 is TGCGCCAGCAGCCAAGACGGGGTCAATCAGCCCCAGCATTTT. Its translation: CASSQDGVNQPQHF.

The chain couples TRBV27 to TRBJ1-5; weak D call: TRBD1 (6 bases). Trimming shortened V by 5 bases and J by 4 bases, and 15 bases separated the two germline ends. This CDR3 comprises 15 residues. The V gene's germline CDR1 is MNHEY and CDR2 SMNVEV (reference sequence). The DNA of the CDR3 is TGTGCCAGCAGTCCCTTTCCAGGGGATAATCAGCCCCAGCATTTT. Amino acid sequence: CASSPFPGDNQPQHF.

The chain joins TRBV7-8 to TRBJ2-1; D gene ambiguous. There are 10 residues in the CDR3. The germline V gene encodes CDR1 SGHVS and CDR2 FQNEAQ. Trimming shortened V by 5 bases and J by 5 bases, and 1 base separated the two germline ends. CDR3 DNA sequence: TGTGCCAGCAGCCACAATGAGCAGTTCTTC. It codes for CASSHNEQFF.

The DNA for the CDR3 is TGTGCCAGCAGCTTGCCTACCGCGGGCTATGGCTACACCTTC. It specifies CASSLPTAGYGYTF. The chain links TRBV5-6 to TRBJ1-2, with unresolved D. This CDR3 spans 14 amino acids. The germline CDR1 and CDR2 sequences are SGHDT and YYEEEE. V shed 1 base and J shed 4 bases, with 11 bases lying between them.

For the CDR3, the DNA is TGTGCCAGCAGCCCAAGCGGGGGCTACAATGAGCAGTTCTTC. The encoded protein is CASSPSGGYNEQFF. V is TRBV7-2 and J is TRBJ2-1; TRBD2 matches 8 bases. From germline, CDR1 is SGHTA and CDR2 FQGNSA. CDR3 length: 14 amino acids. J lost 3 bases, V lost 5 bases, and 3 bases had no gene match.

This rearrangement joins TRBV29-1 to TRBJ2-1; perhaps TRBD1 as D (5 bases). This CDR3 is 16 amino acids long. Germline V gene lookup returns CDR1 SQVTM and CDR2 ANQGSEA. Trimming took off 1 base at V and 0 bases at J, with 13 bases between the two ends. CDR3: CSVEGMAGPSYNEQFF. CDR3 bases: TGCAGCGTTGAAGGGATGGCAGGGCCCTCCTACAATGAGCAGTTCTTC.

In this sample, this clone turned up many times. V and J are TRBV4-2 and TRBJ1-1; 8 nucleotides agree with TRBD1. The CDR3 has 13 residues. V dropped 1 base and J dropped 5; count of bases not matched to a gene: 0. From germline, CDR1 is LGHNA and CDR2 YNFKEQ. CDR3 sequence reads: CASSQGTGTEAFF. The CDR3 nucleotides are TGTGCCAGCAGCCAAGGGACAGGGACTGAAGCTTTCTTT.

The V and J genes are TRBV6-5 and TRBJ2-1; 11 nucleotides match TRBD2. CDR1 and CDR2 (germline): MNHEY, SVGAGI. The CDR3 spans 15 residues. V lost 4 bases and J lost 3; bases outside the gene matches: 2. The CDR3 coding sequence is TGTGCCAGCAGTTTGGGACTAGCGGACTACAATGAGCAGTTCTTC. Translated, it gives CASSLGLADYNEQFF.

A few counts support this clone. V and J are TRBV5-1 and TRBJ2-1, with no clear D. This CDR3 has 13 residues. Trimming pared 1 base from V and 3 bases from J, leaving 5 bases between. Per the germline V gene, CDR1 is SGHRS and CDR2 is YFSETQ. The CDR3 protein is CASSLWDYNEQFF. As DNA, the CDR3 is TGCGCCAGCAGCTTGTGGGACTACAATGAGCAGTTCTTC. Looking up the rest from reference TRBV5-1 and TRBJ2-1 gives the full variable domain: KAGVTQTPRYLIKTRGQQVTLSCSPISGHRSVSWYQQTPGQGLQFLFEYFSETQRNKGNFPGRFSGRQFSNSRSEMNVSTLELGDSALYLCASSLWDYNEQFFGPGTRLTVL.

This clone showed up just once. The chain links TRBV5-1 to TRBJ2-7; D may correspond to TRBD1 or TRBD2 (5 bases each). In germline, CDR1 is SGHRS, CDR2 YFSETQ. CDR3 length: 13 amino acids. Trimming stripped 3 bases from V and 0 bases from J, with 7 bases between. CDR3 coding DNA: TGCGCCAGCAGCTCCGGGACCTCCTACGAGCAGTACTTC. Its translation is CASSSGTSYEQYF.

The chain carries TRBV25-1 and TRBJ2-7, with 11 bases identical to TRBD2. The CDR3 totals 15 residues. V lost 0 bases and J lost 7; bases outside the gene matches: 5. Germline-derived CDR1 and CDR2 are MGHDK and SYGVNS. The CDR3 is CASSEYSSGGSEQYF. The CDR3, as DNA: TGTGCCAGCAGTGAATATTCTAGCGGGGGGTCTGAGCAGTACTTC.

This clone was found a few times. For the CDR3, the DNA is TGTGCCAGCAGTTACTCAGGCGGGGGCATGGAGACCCAGTACTTC. It encodes CASSYSGGGMETQYF. The chain couples TRBV6-6 to TRBJ2-5, with D perhaps TRBD2 (7 bases). The CDR3 sequence is 15 residues long. Germline loops: CDR1 MNHNY, CDR2 SVGAGI (reference sequence). V lost 0 bases to trimming and J lost 5 bases, with 13 bases between them.